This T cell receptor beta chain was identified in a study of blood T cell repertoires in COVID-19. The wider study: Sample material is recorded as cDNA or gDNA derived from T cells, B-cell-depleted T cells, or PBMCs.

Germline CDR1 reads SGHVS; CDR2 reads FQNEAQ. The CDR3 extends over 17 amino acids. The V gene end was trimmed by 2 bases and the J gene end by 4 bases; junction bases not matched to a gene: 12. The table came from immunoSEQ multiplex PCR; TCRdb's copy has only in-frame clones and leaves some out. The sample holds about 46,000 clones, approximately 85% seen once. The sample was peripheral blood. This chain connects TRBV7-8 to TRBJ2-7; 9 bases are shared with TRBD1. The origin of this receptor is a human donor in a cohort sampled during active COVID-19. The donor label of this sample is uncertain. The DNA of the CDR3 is TGTGCCAGCAGCTTAAGGGGGACAGGGTCCCCTAGGTACGAGCAGTACTTC. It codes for CASSLRGTGSPRYEQYF.